This T cell receptor (beta chain) was obtained from a study of control samples from healthy donors and cancer patients. The table lists this clone with a few counts. Method: immunoSEQ multiplex PCR; TCRdb's copy keeps in-frame clones and lacks some. Among approximately 170,000 clones listed, around 91% were seen once. Germline CDR1 is SGHDN and CDR2 is FVKESK. CDR3 length: 15 amino acids. V lost 1 base and J 0 bases, leaving 10 bases between the germline ends. The chain employs TRBV14 and TRBJ2-7, with a possible D match to TRBD1 (5 bases). The sequencing sample was made of blood. The source of this sequence is a woman in her fifties or sixties in good health. The CDR3 DNA reads TGTGCCAGCAGCCAAGCTCCAGGGTACTCCTACGAGCAGTACTTC. This gives the protein CASSQAPGYSYEQYF. The full variable domain, with the rest looked up from reference TRBV14 and TRBJ2-7, is EAGVTQFPSHSVIEKGQTVTLRCDPISGHDNLYWYRRVMGKEIKFLLHFVKESKQDESGMPNNRFLAERTGGTYSTLKVQPAELEDSGVYFCASSQAPGYSYEQYFGPGTRLTVT.